This TCR beta chain was captured in a study of blood T cell repertoires in COVID-19. Libraries were prepared by immunoSEQ multiplex PCR; TCRdb keeps only in-frame clonotypes and omits some of them. The data contain approximately 150,000 clones, about 83% of them singletons. Trimming took 3 bases from V and 0 from J, leaving 11 bases between them. Germline lookup yields CDR1 LGHNA and CDR2 YSLEER. The CDR3 totals 15 residues. Sequenced input: peripheral blood. The rearrangement links TRBV4-3 to TRBJ1-2; the D gene is possibly TRBD1 (6 bases). The source is a human donor in a cohort sampled during active COVID-19. The CDR3 sequence is CASSHYEGANYGYTF. The CDR3 DNA sequence: TGCGCCAGCAGCCACTATGAGGGGGCTAACTATGGCTACACCTTC.